The present T cell receptor (beta chain) was sequenced within a study of cytomegalovirus exposure and HLA in healthy donors. Turning to the study itself: Most genotyped donors, approximately 81% of about 400, had Caucasian-associated genetic ancestry.

The PCR ran on 60 Vbeta and 13 Jbeta primers. Profiled with immunoSEQ multiplex PCR; TCRdb holds only in-frame clones, not every one. The profile shows 150,000 to 180,000 clones, around 80% of them singletons. Whole-study findings and limits: In vitro confirmation showed three CMV-associated chains to be CMV antigen specific. A missense variant in DCLRE1C was later tied to TCR beta V- and J-gene trimming.

Regarding this clone: Antigen: not known.

V lost 8 bases and J lost 5, with 7 bases in between. Germline V gene sequence: CDR1 SNHLY, CDR2 FYNNEI. The CDR3 sequence is 11 residues long. This rearrangement joins TRBV2 to TRBJ1-3; unclear D gene. The receptor was isolated from a woman aged 40-49 years in good health and CMV-seropositive. The sequenced sample consisted of PBMCs. This CDR3 is CASWARNTIYF. The CDR3 nucleotides are TGTGCCAGCTGGGCCCGAAACACCATATATTTT. The complete variable domain, with remaining parts taken from reference TRBV2 and TRBJ1-3, reads EPEVTQTPSHQVTQMGQEVILRCVPISNHLYFYWYRQILGQKVEFLVSFYNNEISEKSEIFDDQFSVERPDGSNFTLKIRSTKLEDSAMYFCASWARNTIYFGEGSWLTVV.